This T cell receptor beta chain was documented in a study of blood T cell repertoires in COVID-19 (dated by TCRdb to 2018 to 2020). Background for the entire study: Samples from collaborators originated in the United States, Italy and Spain and spanned both the acute and convalescent phases of COVID-19. Nearly every sample came with metadata listing a de-identified subject ID, COVID-19 status, age in years and sex. Samples were obtained from the ongoing ImmuneRACE study (first 160 participants) and from about 1,300 subjects provided by 6 global collaborators. The dataset comprised deeply sampled blood TCRbeta repertoires from subjects exposed to, actively infected with, or recovered from COVID-19. The repertoires were released in a freely available public database intended as a resource for research on the immune response to SARS-CoV-2. Where available, HLA class I and class II types were taken from metadata supplied by the sample provider and were not determined by assay-based typing. The material from the prospective study consisted of cDNA or gDNA derived from T cells, B-cell-depleted T cells, or PBMCs.

Participants in the prospective study were enrolled through a virtual design, were aged roughly 18 to 90 years, and lived in under 25 United States geographic areas. Cohort assignment in the prospective study relied on participant-reported clinical history from a screening survey and a study questionnaire. ImmuneRACE Cohort 3 recovered participants were defined by two consecutive negative NP/OP PCR tests, healthcare professional clearance, or symptom resolution. Mobile phlebotomists in the prospective study collected whole blood, serum and a nasopharyngeal or oropharyngeal swab from every participant. Prospective study participants could optionally give additional blood draws and questionnaires over a roughly two-month period. Before DNA extraction, blood samples from the prospective study were shipped at room temperature or frozen. CDR1 LNHDA and CDR2 SQIVND are derived from the germline V gene (reference sequence). The CDR3 goes from the cysteine to the phenylalanine over 14 residues. Just the 42-base CDR3 DNA is kept, in frame starting at base 1. V loses 3 bases of germline sequence and J loses 3 bases, and the interval between the two ends is 11 bases.

The immunoSEQ Assay, a bias-controlled multiplex PCR, was used to amplify TCRbeta CDR3 regions from genomic DNA. Regarding the original processing steps: Nucleated cell counts per sample were estimated from amplification of reference gene primers within the assay. Sequence reads were collapsed and filtered to measure the absolute abundance of every unique TCRbeta CDR3 rearrangement. For each sample, productive Simpson clonality was calculated as the square root of Simpson's diversity index across productive rearrangements. TCRdb stores this immuneACCESS table with in-frame sequences only. Part of the clones is absent; in the studies checked, under half of the shortfall reflects unresolved V genes, and no reason is known for the rest. V and J calls and clone size are those listed in that table; D and trimming were worked out from the DNA. The sample table records approximately 440,000 clones; 80% to 95% of these occur just once. The top ten clonotypes cover about 0.63% of the sample.

Note on this clone: Its recognized antigen is unknown. There are no base qualities to consult, and no much larger clone falls within one base.

The full study reports these points: How much clinical and demographic metadata was included differed by source and by participant, and the metadata was provided uncurated.

The specimen sequenced was PBMCs or T cells enriched from blood (not recorded which). The rearranged segments are TRBV19 and TRBJ1-2, with no confidently assigned D gene. The receptor was derived from a man between 18 and 29 years old who had recovered from COVID-19. Here the CDR3 is given as CASSIRNNDYGYTF. The DNA sequence is as follows: TGTGCCAGTAGTATCAGAAACAACGACTATGGCTACACCTTC.